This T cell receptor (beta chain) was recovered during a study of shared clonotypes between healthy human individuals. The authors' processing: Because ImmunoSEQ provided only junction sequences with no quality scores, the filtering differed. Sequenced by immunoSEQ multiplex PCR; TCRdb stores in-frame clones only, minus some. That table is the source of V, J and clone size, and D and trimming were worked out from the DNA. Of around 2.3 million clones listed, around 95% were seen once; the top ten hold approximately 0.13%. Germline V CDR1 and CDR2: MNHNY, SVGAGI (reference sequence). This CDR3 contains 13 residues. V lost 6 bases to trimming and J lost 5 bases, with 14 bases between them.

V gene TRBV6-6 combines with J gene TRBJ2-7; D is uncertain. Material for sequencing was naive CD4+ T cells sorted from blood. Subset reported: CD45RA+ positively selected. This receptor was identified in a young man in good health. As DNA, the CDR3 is TGTGCCAGCAGACGGGCCCTTATCGACGAGCAGTACTTC. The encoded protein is CASRRALIDEQYF.